Shown below are 15 T cell receptor beta chains from a single sample sequenced in a study of lymphopenia after photon versus proton radiotherapy. The repertoire was sequenced with immunoSEQ multiplex PCR; TCRdb's copy has only in-frame clones and lacks some. The data show 20,000 to 25,000 clones, approximately 81% seen once. This specimen consisted of peripheral blood, obtained from a patient treated with photon-based radiotherapy. These receptors were collected from a man aged 55 to 69 with pancreatic cancer.

The chain couples TRBV19 to TRBJ2-5, with D maybe TRBD2 (6 bases). Trimming cost V 5 bases and J 5 bases, with 9 bases left between them. Per the germline V gene, CDR1 is LNHDA and CDR2 is SQIVND (reference sequence). The CDR3 is 12 amino acids. CDR3 region: CASSSRGETQYF. CDR3 DNA sequence: TGTGCCAGTAGTTCCCGGGGGGAGACCCAGTACTTC.

The chain carries TRBV6-8 and TRBJ2-3; perhaps TRBD2 as D (5 bases). V gave up 2 bases and J gave up 6 bases, with 18 bases separating them. Per the germline V gene, CDR1 is MNHGY and CDR2 is SAAAGT. CDR3 length: 16 residues. This chain's CDR3 is CASSYGLAWARDTQYF. CDR3 DNA: TGTGCCAGCAGTTACGGATTAGCGTGGGCCAGGGATACGCAGTATTTT.

The V gene is TRBV6-5, the J gene TRBJ1-2; tentatively, D is TRBD1 (6 bases). This CDR3 spans 15 amino acids. V was pared by 6 bases and J by 4 bases, with 18 bases between. Germline values: CDR1 MNHEY, CDR2 SVGAGI. The CDR3 DNA sequence: TGTGCCAGCAGGGAGACCAGGGGAGTGGGCTATGGCTACACCTTC. Translating gives CASRETRGVGYGYTF.

The chain combines TRBV28 with TRBJ1-4; 8 bases fit TRBD1. Trimming at V came to 4 bases and at J to 15 bases, leaving 19 bases not matched to a gene. The CDR3 totals 16 residues. Germline CDR1 reads MDHEN; CDR2 reads SYDVKM. CDR3: CASSYYSGTGFKMLFF. DNA for the CDR3: TGTGCCAGCAGTTACTACTCCGGGACAGGCTTTAAAATGTTGTTTTTT.

This chain links TRBV4-3 with TRBJ2-3; no definite D call. The CDR3 runs 15 residues. Between the trimmed V and J ends, which lost 0 bases and 4 bases, there was a span of 11 bases. Germline V gene sequence: CDR1 LGHNA, CDR2 YSLEER. For the CDR3, the DNA is TGCGCCAGCAGCCAAGAGTGGACGGTCCCAGATACGCAGTATTTT. It encodes CASSQEWTVPDTQYF.

This rearrangement joins TRBV9 to TRBJ2-5; D is possibly TRBD2 (5 bases). The ends were cut back, 4 bases at V and 0 bases at J, with 10 bases in the middle. Germline V gene data show CDR1 as SGDLS and CDR2 as YYNGEE. The CDR3 runs 14 residues. The CDR3, as DNA: TGTGCCAGCAGCCGGGATTACGACCAAGAGACCCAGTACTTC. This codes for CASSRDYDQETQYF.

V usage is TRBV5-1 and J usage is TRBJ2-5; D might be TRBD1 (6 bases). In germline, CDR1 is SGHRS, CDR2 YFSETQ. V dropped 5 bases and J dropped 4 bases, with 21 bases sitting between them. The CDR3 runs 16 residues. For the CDR3, the DNA is TGCGCCAGCAGAGTTGTGGGGGCCAGTCTGCCAGAGACCCAGTACTTC. Its translation is CASRVVGASLPETQYF. The complete variable domain, with remaining parts taken from reference TRBV5-1 and TRBJ2-5, reads KAGVTQTPRYLIKTRGQQVTLSCSPISGHRSVSWYQQTPGQGLQFLFEYFSETQRNKGNFPGRFSGRQFSNSRSEMNVSTLELGDSALYLCASRVVGASLPETQYFGPGTRLLVL.

This clone appeared once. V and J are TRBV6-6 and TRBJ2-7; 8 nucleotides match TRBD1. The J segment lost 5 bases and the V segment lost 8 bases, leaving 11 bases of the junction unmatched. This CDR3 contains 14 residues. The germline V gene encodes CDR1 MNHNY and CDR2 SVGAGI (reference sequence). CDR3 in DNA: TGTGCCAGCGGAAGTCCAGGGGGCGCGGACGAGCAGTACTTC. Translating gives CASGSPGGADEQYF.

The V and J genes are TRBV6-6 and TRBJ2-5, with D unresolved. V was trimmed by 5 bases and J by 1 base, leaving 2 bases between them. The CDR3 is 11 amino acids. Germline V gene lookup returns CDR1 MNHNY and CDR2 SVGAGI (reference sequence). The CDR3 sequence: CASSPQETQYF. CDR3 DNA sequence: TGTGCCAGCAGTCCCCAAGAGACCCAGTACTTC.

V and J are TRBV14 and TRBJ1-1; D is perhaps TRBD1 (5 bases). Trimming cost V 4 bases and J 9 bases, with 18 bases left between them. In germline, CDR1 is SGHDN, CDR2 FVKESK. This CDR3 has 14 amino acids. Here the CDR3 reads CASSPGGPGRKAFF. As DNA, the CDR3 is TGTGCCAGCAGCCCGGGGGGTCCCGGCAGAAAAGCTTTCTTT.

This clone was observed a handful of times. This sequence joins TRBV29-1 and TRBJ1-1; D may be TRBD1 (6 bases). Germline CDR1 SQVTM, CDR2 ANQGSEA. CDR3 length equals 13 residues. V was shortened by 7 bases and J by 0 bases, with 12 bases between the two germline ends. The CDR3 DNA reads as TGCAGCGCTACAGGGACCATGAACACTGAAGCTTTCTTT. It is translated as CSATGTMNTEAFF.

The gene calls are TRBV6-1 and TRBJ2-3, with D unclear. Germline values: CDR1 MNHNS, CDR2 SASEGT. CDR3 size: 15 residues. V was pared by 4 bases and J by 1 base, with 12 bases between. CDR3 region: CASSVWKLGTDTQYF. CDR3 bases: TGTGCCAGCAGTGTCTGGAAGCTCGGCACAGATACGCAGTATTTT.

J is TRBJ1-4 and V is TRBV7-2; the D gene is possibly TRBD1 (5 bases). The CDR3 runs to 16 residues. The germline V gene has CDR1 SGHTA and CDR2 FQGNSA. V shed 5 bases and J shed 0 bases, with 13 bases lying between them. The CDR3 region is CASSQMAGATNEKLFF. CDR3 nucleotide sequence: TGTGCCAGCAGCCAAATGGCGGGGGCAACTAATGAAAAACTGTTTTTT.

V is TRBV19 and J is TRBJ2-1; TRBD1 matches 8 bases. CDR1 LNHDA and CDR2 SQIVND come from the germline V gene (reference sequence). CDR3 length: 15 amino acids. V shed 2 bases, J shed 3 bases, and the junction held 3 bases outside the gene matches. The DNA for the CDR3 is TGTGCCAGTAGTATACAGGGGGCGCGCTACAATGAGCAGTTCTTC. It yields the protein CASSIQGARYNEQFF.

The J gene is TRBJ2-3, the V gene TRBV11-1; the match to TRBD1 covers 7 bases. Germline CDR1 SGHAT, CDR2 FQDESV (reference sequence). The CDR3 runs to 16 residues. J was trimmed by 0 bases and V by 1 base; bases with no gene match: 4. CDR3 in amino acids: CASSLGWTGSTDTQYF. In DNA form, the CDR3 reads TGTGCCAGCAGCTTAGGCTGGACAGGAAGCACAGATACGCAGTATTTT.